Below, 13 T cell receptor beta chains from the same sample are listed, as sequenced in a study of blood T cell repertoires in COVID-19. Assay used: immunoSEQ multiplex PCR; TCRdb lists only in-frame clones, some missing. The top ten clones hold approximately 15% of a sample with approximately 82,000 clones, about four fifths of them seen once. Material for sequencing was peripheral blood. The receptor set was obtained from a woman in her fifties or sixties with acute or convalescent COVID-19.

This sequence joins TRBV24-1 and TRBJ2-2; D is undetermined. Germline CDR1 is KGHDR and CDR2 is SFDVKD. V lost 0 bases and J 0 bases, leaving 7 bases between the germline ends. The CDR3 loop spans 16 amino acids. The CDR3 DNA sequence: TGTGCCACCAGTGATTTGAATATAGCGAACACCGGGGAGCTGTTTTTT. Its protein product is CATSDLNIANTGELFF.

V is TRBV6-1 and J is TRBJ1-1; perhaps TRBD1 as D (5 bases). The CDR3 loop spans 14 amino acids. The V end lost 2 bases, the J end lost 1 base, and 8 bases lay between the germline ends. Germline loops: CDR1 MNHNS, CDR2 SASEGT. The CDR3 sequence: CASSEQGGNTEAFF. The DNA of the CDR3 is TGTGCCAGCAGTGAACAGGGTGGGAACACTGAAGCTTTCTTT.

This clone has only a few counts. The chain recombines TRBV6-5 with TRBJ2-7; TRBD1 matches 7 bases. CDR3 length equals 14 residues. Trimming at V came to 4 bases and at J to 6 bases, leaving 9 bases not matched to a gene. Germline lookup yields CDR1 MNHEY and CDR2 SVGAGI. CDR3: CASSWTGLLGEQYF. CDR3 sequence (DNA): TGTGCCAGCAGTTGGACAGGACTGCTGGGCGAGCAGTACTTC.

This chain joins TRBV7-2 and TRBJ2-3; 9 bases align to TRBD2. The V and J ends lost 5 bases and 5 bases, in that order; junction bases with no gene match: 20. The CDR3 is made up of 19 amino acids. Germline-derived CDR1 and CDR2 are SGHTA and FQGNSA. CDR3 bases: TGTGCCAGCAGCCCACCCCTGATGCTGGCGGGGGGGCCTAAAGATACGCAGTATTTT. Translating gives CASSPPLMLAGGPKDTQYF.

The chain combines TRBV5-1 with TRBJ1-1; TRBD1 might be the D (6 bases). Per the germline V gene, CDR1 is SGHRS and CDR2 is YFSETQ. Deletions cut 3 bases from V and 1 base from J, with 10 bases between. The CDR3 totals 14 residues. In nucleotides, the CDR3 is TGCGCCAGCAGCTCGGACAGCTGGAACACTGAAGCTTTCTTT. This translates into CASSSDSWNTEAFF.

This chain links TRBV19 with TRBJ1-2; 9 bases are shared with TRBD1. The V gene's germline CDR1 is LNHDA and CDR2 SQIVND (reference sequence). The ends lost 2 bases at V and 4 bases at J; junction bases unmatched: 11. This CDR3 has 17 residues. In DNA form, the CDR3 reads TGTGCCAGTAGTATATCGGGACAGGGAGGACTTTTCTATGGCTACACCTTC. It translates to CASSISGQGGLFYGYTF.

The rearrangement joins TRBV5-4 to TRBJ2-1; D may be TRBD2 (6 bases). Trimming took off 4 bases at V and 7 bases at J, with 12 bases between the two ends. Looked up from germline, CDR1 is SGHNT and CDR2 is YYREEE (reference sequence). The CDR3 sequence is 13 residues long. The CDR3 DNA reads TGTGCCAGCAGCGGGCGGGGCAAAAATGAGCAGTTCTTC. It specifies CASSGRGKNEQFF.

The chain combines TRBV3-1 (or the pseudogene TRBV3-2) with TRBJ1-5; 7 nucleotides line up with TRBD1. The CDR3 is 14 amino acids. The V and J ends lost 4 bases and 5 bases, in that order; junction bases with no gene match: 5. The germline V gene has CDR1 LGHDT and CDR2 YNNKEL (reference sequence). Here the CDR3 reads CASSLQGVYQPQHF. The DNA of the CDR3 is TGTGCCAGCAGCCTGCAGGGGGTGTATCAGCCCCAGCATTTT.

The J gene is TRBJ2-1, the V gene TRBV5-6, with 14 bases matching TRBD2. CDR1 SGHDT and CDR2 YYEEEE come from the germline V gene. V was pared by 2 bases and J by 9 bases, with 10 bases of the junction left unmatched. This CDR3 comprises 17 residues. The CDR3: CASSFRLAGGPGGEQFF. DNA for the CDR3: TGTGCCAGCAGCTTCCGACTAGCGGGAGGGCCTGGGGGTGAGCAGTTCTTC.

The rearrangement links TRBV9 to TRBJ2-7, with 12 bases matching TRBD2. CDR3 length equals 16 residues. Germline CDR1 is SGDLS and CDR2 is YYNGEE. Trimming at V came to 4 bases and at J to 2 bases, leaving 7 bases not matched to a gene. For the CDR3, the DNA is TGTGCCAGCAGCCCGATGACTAGCGGGAGTGCCTACGAGCAGTACTTC. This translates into CASSPMTSGSAYEQYF.

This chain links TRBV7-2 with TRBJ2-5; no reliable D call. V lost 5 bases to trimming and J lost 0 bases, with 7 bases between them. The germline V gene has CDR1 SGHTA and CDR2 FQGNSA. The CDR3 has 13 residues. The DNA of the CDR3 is TGTGCCAGCAGCCGTGACTACCAAGAGACCCAGTACTTC. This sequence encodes CASSRDYQETQYF.

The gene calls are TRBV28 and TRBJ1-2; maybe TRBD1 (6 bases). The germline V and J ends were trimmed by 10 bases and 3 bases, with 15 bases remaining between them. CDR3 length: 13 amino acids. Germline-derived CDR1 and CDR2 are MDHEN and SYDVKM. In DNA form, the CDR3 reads TGTGCCAATTCGGGGGGGCCTGACTATGGCTACACCTTC. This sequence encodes CANSGGPDYGYTF.

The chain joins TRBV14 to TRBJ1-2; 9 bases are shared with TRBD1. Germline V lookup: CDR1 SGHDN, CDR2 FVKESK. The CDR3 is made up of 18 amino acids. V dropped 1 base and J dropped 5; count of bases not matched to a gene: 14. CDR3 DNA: TGTGCCAGCAGCCAAGTTGGTGGTTGGGACAGGGAGCCGTATGGCTACACCTTC. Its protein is CASSQVGGWDREPYGYTF.